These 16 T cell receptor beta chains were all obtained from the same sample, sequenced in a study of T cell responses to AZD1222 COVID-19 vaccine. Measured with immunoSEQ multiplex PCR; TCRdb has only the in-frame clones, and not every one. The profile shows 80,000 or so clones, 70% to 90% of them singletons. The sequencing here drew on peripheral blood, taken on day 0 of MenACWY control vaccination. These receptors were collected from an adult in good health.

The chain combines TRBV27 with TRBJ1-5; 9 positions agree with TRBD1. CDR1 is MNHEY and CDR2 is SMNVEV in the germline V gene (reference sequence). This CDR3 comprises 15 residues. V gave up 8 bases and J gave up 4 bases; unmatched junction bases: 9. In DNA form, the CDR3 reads TGTGCCAGCCGAACGACAGGGGGGCGGAATCAGCCCCAGCATTTT. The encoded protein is CASRTTGGRNQPQHF.

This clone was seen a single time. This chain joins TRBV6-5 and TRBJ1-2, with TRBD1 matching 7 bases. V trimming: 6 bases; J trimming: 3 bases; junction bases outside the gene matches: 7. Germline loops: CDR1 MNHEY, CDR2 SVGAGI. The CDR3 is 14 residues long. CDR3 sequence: CASSPGTEHYGYTF. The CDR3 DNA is TGTGCCAGCAGCCCCGGGACAGAGCACTATGGCTACACCTTC.

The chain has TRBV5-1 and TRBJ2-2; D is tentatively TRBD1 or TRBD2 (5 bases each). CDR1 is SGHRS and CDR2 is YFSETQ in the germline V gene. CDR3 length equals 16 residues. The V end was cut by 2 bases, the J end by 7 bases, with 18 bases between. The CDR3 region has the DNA TGCGCCAGCAGCTTATCCGGGGCGGTTGTTGGCGGGGAGCTGTTTTTT. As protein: CASSLSGAVVGGELFF.

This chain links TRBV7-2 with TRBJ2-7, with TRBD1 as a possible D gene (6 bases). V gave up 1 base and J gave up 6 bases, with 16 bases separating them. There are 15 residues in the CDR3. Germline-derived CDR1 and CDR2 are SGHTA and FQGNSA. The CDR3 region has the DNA TGTGCCAGCAGCTTAGGTCCCGTGGGGACATTCGAGCAGTACTTC. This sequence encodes CASSLGPVGTFEQYF. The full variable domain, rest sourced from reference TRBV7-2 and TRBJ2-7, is GAGVSQSPSNKVTEKGKDVELRCDPISGHTALYWYRQSLGQGLEFLIYFQGNSAPDKSGLPSDRFSAERTGGSVSTLTIQRTQQEDSAVYLCASSLGPVGTFEQYFGPGTRLTVT.

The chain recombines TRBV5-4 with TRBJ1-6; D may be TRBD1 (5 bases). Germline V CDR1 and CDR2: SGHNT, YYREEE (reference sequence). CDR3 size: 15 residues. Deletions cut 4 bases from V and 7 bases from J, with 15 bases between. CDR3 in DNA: TGTGCCAGCAGCATGACGGGTCAGGGCAATTCACCCCTCCACTTT. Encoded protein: CASSMTGQGNSPLHF.

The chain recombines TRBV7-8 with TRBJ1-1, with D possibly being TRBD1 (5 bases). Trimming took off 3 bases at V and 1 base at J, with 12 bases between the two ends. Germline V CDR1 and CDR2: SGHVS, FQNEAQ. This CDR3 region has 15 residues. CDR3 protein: CASSFVLGENTEAFF. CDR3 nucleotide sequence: TGTGCCAGCAGCTTCGTTCTGGGGGAGAACACTGAAGCTTTCTTT.

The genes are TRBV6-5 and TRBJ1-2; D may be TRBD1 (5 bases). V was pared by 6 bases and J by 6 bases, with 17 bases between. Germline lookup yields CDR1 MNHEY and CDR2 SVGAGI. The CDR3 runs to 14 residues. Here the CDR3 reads CASRSGTAYDGYTF. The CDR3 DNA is TGTGCCAGCAGGTCCGGGACGGCATACGATGGCTACACCTTC.

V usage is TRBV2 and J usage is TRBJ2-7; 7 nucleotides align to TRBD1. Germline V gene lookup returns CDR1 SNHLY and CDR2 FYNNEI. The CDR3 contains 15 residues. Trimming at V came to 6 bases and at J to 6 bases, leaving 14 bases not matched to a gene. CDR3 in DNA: TGTGCCAGCAGCGTAGCCCTGGGGACAGCTGCCGAGCAGTACTTC. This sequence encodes CASSVALGTAAEQYF.

The CDR3 is CASSLRLAGVNEQFF. The CDR3 DNA reads as TGTGCCAGCAGCTTAAGACTAGCGGGGGTCAATGAGCAGTTCTTC. The rearrangement uses TRBV7-3 and TRBJ2-1; 12 bases agree with TRBD2. The CDR3 has 15 residues. Trimming took 1 base from V and 6 from J; bases not matched to a gene: 1. In germline, CDR1 is SGHTA, CDR2 FQGTGA.

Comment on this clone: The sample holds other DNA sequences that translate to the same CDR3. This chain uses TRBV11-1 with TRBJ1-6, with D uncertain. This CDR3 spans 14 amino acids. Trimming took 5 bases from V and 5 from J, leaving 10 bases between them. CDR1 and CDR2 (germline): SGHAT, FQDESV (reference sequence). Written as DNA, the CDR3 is TGTGCCAGCAGCCGGACCGGGAATAATTCACCCCTCCACTTT. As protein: CASSRTGNNSPLHF. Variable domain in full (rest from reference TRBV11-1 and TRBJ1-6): EAEVAQSPRYKITEKSQAVAFWCDPISGHATLYWYRQILGQGPELLVQFQDESVVDDSQLPKDRFSAERLKGVDSTLKIQPAELGDSAMYLCASSRTGNNSPLHFGNGTRLTVT.

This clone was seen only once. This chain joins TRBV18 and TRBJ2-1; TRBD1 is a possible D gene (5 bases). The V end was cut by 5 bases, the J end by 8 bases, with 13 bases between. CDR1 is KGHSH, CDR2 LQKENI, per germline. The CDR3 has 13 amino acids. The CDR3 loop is CASSARVIDEQFF. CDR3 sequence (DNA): TGTGCCAGCTCAGCCAGGGTAATAGATGAGCAGTTCTTC. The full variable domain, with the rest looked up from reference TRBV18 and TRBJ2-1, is NAGVMQNPRHLVRRRGQEARLRCSPMKGHSHVYWYRQLPEEGLKFMVYLQKENIIDESGMPKERFSAEFPKEGPSILRIQQVVRGDSAAYFCASSARVIDEQFFGPGTRLTVL.

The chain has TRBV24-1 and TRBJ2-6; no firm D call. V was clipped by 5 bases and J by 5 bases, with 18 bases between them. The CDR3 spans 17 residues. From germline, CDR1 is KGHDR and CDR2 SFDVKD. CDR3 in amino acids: CATSGEVSQSRANVLTF. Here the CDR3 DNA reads TGTGCCACCAGTGGGGAAGTTAGTCAAAGTCGGGCCAACGTCCTGACTTTC.

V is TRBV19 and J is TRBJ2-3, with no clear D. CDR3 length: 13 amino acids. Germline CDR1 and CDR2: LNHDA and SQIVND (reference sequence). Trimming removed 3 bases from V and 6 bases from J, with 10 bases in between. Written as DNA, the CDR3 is TGTGCCAGTAGTATCGGAGTGACGGATACGCAGTATTTT. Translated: CASSIGVTDTQYF.

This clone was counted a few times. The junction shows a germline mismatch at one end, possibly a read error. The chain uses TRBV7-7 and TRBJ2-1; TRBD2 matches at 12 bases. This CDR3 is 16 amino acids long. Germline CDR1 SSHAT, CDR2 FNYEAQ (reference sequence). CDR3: CASSPSGGANDNEQFF. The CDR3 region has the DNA TGTGCTAGCAGTCCTAGCGGGGGGGCAAATGATAATGAGCAGTTCTTC.

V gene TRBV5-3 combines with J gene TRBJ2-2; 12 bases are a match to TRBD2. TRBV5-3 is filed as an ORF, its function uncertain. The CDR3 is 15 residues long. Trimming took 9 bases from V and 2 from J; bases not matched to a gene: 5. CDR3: CANLAGGPNTGELFF. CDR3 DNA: TGTGCCAATCTAGCGGGGGGGCCCAACACCGGGGAGCTGTTTTTT.

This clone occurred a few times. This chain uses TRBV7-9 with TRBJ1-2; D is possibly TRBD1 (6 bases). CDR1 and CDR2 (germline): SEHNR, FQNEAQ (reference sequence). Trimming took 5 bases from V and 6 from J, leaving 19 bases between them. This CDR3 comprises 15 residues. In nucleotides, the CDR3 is TGTGCCAGCAGCCTGGACAGACTATTATCCCATGGCTACACCTTC. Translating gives CASSLDRLLSHGYTF. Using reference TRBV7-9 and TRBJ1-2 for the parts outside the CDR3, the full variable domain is DTGVSQNPRHKITKRGQNVTFRCDPISEHNRLYWYRQTLGQGPEFLTYFQNEAQLEKSRLLSDRFSAERPKGSFSTLEIQRTEQGDSAMYLCASSLDRLLSHGYTFGSGTRLTVV.